The following is a T cell receptor (beta chain) sequence with its context. Its specificity is not known. By quantitative 5'-RACE with molecular barcodes, the TCR beta libraries were made. TCRdb recomputed calls from the 5' RACE reads with MiXCR, one row per CDR3 protein. The sample consists of roughly 490,000 distinct CDR3 sequences, approximately 5% of them appearing once. V lost 4 bases, J lost 8 bases, and 21 bases lay in between. Per the germline V gene, CDR1 is SGHRS and CDR2 is YFSETQ. This CDR3 is built from 16 residues. This specimen comes from a study of CD8 T cells in ankylosing spondylitis. Overall study findings and caveats: A motif in TCR beta, a set of roughly eight highly homologous variants, appeared characteristic of ankylosing spondylitis blood. Within peripheral blood, clones linked to disease were CD8+ and relatively rare.

The sequencing sample was made of blood, either unsorted or a sorted T cell fraction (not recorded which). The chain has TRBV5-1 and TRBJ1-4; D is possibly TRBD1 (5 bases). The clonotype was recovered from a male donor with ankylosing spondylitis. CDR3 coding DNA: TGCGCCAGCAGCGGGGATTTGGGACGCCGAAACGAAAAACTGTTTTTT. It is translated as CASSGDLGRRNEKLFF. Looking up the rest from reference TRBV5-1 and TRBJ1-4 gives the full variable domain: KAGVTQTPRYLIKTRGQQVTLSCSPISGHRSVSWYQQTPGQGLQFLFEYFSETQRNKGNFPGRFSGRQFSNSRSEMNVSTLELGDSALYLCASSGDLGRRNEKLFFGSGTQLSVL.